The TCR beta chain under discussion was sequenced for a study of cytomegalovirus exposure and HLA in healthy donors. Overall study findings and caveats: Cytomegalovirus status was reportedly diagnosed by the classifier with high specificity and sensitivity.

PCR primers comprised 60 Vbeta and 13 Jbeta primers. Generated by immunoSEQ multiplex PCR, the TCRdb table keeps only in-frame clones and is missing some. Of 100,000 to 150,000 clones in the sample, 65% to 90% were seen once. On this clone itself: Its target is not known.

The sequenced material came from PBMCs. This TCR was recovered from a man aged 45-65 years in good health and CMV-seronegative.

In nucleotides, the CDR3 is TGTGCCTGGAGTCGTAGGGGACTGGGACAGGGGAGATCCTACGAGCAGTACTTC. Protein product: CAWSRRGLGQGRSYEQYF. The chain carries TRBV30 and TRBJ2-7, with 10 bases that match TRBD1. V was clipped by 2 bases and J by 1 base; unmatched bases: 14. Germline values: CDR1 GTSNPN, CDR2 SVGIG (reference sequence). This CDR3 comprises 18 residues.